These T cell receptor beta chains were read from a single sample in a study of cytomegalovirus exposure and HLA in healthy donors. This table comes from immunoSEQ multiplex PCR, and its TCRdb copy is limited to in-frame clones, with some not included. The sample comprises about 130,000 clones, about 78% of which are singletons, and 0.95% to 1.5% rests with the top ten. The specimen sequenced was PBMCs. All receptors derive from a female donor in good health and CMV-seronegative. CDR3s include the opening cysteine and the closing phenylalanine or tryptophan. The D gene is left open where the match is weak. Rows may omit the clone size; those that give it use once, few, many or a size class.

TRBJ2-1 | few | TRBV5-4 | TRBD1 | CASRPRQGPYNEQFF | TGTGCCAGCCGCCCCCGACAGGGACCCTACAATGAGCAGTTCTTC
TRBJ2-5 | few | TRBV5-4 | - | CASSLAGHSVQETQYF | TGTGCCAGCAGCTTGGCCGGACACAGCGTCCAAGAGACCCAGTACTTC
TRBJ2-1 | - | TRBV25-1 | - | CASSEGGRSNEQFF | TGTGCCAGCAGTGAGGGGGGAAGGAGCAATGAGCAGTTCTTC
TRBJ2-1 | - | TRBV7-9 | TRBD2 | CSSSPGLAGVGSSYNEQFF | TGTTCCAGCAGTCCGGGACTAGCGGGAGTTGGGAGCTCCTACAATGAGCAGTTCTTC
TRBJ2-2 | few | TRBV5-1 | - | CASSLEGPYTGELFF | TGCGCCAGCAGCTTGGAGGGGCCATACACCGGGGAGCTGTTTTTT
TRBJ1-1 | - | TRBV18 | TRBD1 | CASSPRGDRGGTEAFF | TGTGCCAGCTCACCACGAGGGGACAGGGGGGGCACTGAAGCTTTCTTT
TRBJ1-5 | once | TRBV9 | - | CASSVGRGDHQPQHF | TGTGCCAGCAGTGTCGGACGGGGGGATCACCAGCCCCAGCATTTT
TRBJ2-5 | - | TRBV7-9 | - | CSSSPNPLAAGETQYF | TGTTCCAGCAGCCCGAATCCCCTGGCGGCGGGGGAGACCCAGTACTTC
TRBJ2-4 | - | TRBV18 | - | CASSPMEQAKNIQYF | TGTGCCAGCTCACCAATGGAGCAGGCCAAAAACATTCAGTACTTC
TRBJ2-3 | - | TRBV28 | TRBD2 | CATGGRIIMWARRTDTQYF | TGTGCCACGGGCGGGAGAATAATTATGTGGGCACGGCGCACAGATACGCAGTATTTT
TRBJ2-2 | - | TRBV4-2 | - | CASSHRGRANTGELFF | TGTGCCAGCAGCCACCGCGGCAGGGCTAACACCGGGGAGCTGTTTTTT
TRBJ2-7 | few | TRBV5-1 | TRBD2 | CATITGSWASGEPYEQYF | TGCGCCACCATTACAGGGAGTTGGGCTAGCGGGGAGCCTTACGAGCAGTACTTC
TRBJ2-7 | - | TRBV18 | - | CASQADGGGYEQHF | TGTGCCAGCCAGGCGGATGGGGGGGGCTACGAGCAGCACTTC
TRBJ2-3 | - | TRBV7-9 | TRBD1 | CASSRVLGDRGAQYF | TGTGCCAGCAGCAGAGTACTAGGTGACAGGGGGGCGCAGTATTTT
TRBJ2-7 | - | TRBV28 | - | CASSSTGSLFYEQYF | TGTGCCAGCAGTTCAACGGGGTCTCTCTTCTACGAGCAGTACTTC
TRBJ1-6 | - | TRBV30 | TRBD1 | CAWSTQGTVRSVSPLHF | TGTGCCTGGAGTACACAGGGGACGGTGCGGTCGGTTTCACCCCTCCACTTT
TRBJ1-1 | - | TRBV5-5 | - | CASSPGYNAEAFF | TGTGCCAGCAGCCCAGGCTATAACGCTGAAGCTTTCTTT
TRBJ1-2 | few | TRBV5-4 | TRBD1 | CASSPGQGNYGYTF | TGTGCCAGCAGCCCGGGACAGGGTAACTATGGCTACACCTTC
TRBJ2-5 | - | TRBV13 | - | CASSLSRGSGETQYF | TGTGCCAGCAGCTTAAGCAGGGGTTCTGGAGAGACCCAGTACTTC
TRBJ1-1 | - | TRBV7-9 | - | CASSLVAGDTEAFF | TGTGCCAGCAGCTTAGTAGCAGGGGACACTGAAGCTTTCTTT
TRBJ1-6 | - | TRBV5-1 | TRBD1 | CASSLGTGSSYNSPLHF | TGCGCCAGCAGCTTGGGGACAGGGAGCTCCTATAATTCACCCCTCCACTTT
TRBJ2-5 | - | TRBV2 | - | CASSDDGQETQYF | TGTGCCAGCAGTGATGACGGGCAAGAGACCCAGTACTTC
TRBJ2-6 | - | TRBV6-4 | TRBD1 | CASSDGTGTGANGLTF | TGTGCCAGCAGTGACGGGACAGGGACTGGGGCCAACGGCCTGACTTTC
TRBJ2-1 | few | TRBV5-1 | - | CASRRTGSVGYNEQFF | TGCGCCAGCAGGAGAACAGGGAGTGTTGGGTACAATGAGCAGTTCTTC
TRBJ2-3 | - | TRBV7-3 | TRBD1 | CASSTQGVLPDTQYF | TGTGCCAGCAGTACCCAGGGGGTGCTGCCAGATACGCAGTATTTT
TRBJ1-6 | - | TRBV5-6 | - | CASSLAWASPLHF | TGTGCCAGCAGCTTGGCATGGGCTTCACCCCTCCACTTT
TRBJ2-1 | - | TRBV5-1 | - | CASSSSLRVTYNEQFF | TGCGCCAGCAGCTCGTCCCTCAGGGTAACCTACAATGAGCAGTTCTTC
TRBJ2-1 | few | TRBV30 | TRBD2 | CAWSPLLAGVGSEQFF | TGTGCCTGGAGTCCCCTACTAGCGGGAGTCGGTAGTGAGCAGTTCTTC
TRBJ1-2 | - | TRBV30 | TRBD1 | CAWSEGTAYGYTF | TGTGCCTGGAGTGAAGGGACAGCCTATGGCTACACCTTC
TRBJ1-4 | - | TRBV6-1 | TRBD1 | CASSGRDRPTNEKLFF | TGTGCCAGCAGTGGTAGGGACAGACCAACTAATGAAAAACTGTTTTTT
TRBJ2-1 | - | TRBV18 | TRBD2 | CASSLGTSGSSWYNEQFF | TGTGCCAGCTCACTCGGGACTAGCGGGAGTAGCTGGTACAATGAGCAGTTCTTC
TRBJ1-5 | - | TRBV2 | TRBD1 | CASSPGQGLQPQHF | TGTGCCAGCAGCCCGGGACAGGGGCTTCAGCCCCAGCATTTT
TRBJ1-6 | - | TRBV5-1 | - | CASSLASGGGNSPLHF | TGCGCCAGCAGCTTGGCCAGCGGGGGAGGAAATTCACCCCTCCACTTT
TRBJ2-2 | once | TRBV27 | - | CASSLSETGELFF | TGTGCCAGCAGTTTATCGGAGACCGGGGAGCTGTTTTTT
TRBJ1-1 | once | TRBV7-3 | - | CASSFGKDTEAFF | TGTGCCAGCAGCTTTGGCAAAGACACTGAAGCTTTCTTT